A selection of T cell receptor beta chains follows, all from one sample in a study of identical twins. TCRdb re-analysed the 5' RACE reads in MiXCR, keeping a single row per CDR3 protein. Found here are about 200,000 distinct CDR3 sequences, around 6.5% of them singletons; the top ten hold roughly 14%. The sample also formed part of further work on T cells expressing NK-cell markers.

Sequencing was carried out using CD8+ T cells sorted from blood. These receptors came from a woman aged 18-29 years in good health. The CDR3 runs from the conserved cysteine through the conserved F or W. D genes are given only for firm matches. The size of a clone is reported for some rows only, either as once, few or many, or as a class for expanded clones.

>TRBD1|few|TRBV6-2/TRBV6-3|TRBJ1-1
TGTGCCAGCAGTTTGGACAGGGGATGGTCCGAAGCTTTCTTT
CASSLDRGWSEAFF
>TRBD1|-|TRBV5-5|TRBJ1-5
TGTGCCAGCAGCCCGGACAGGGGGAATCAGCCCCAGCATTTT
CASSPDRGNQPQHF
>-|-|TRBV7-9|TRBJ1-5
TGTGCCAGCAGCACAGACAGAAATCAGCCCCAGCATTTT
CASSTDRNQPQHF
>TRBD1|many|TRBV10-3|TRBJ2-3
TGTGCCGCTCACAAGGACAGGGCTAGCACAGATACGCAGTATTTT
CAAHKDRASTDTQYF
>-|few|TRBV10-3|TRBJ1-1
TGTGCCATCAGTGACGGCCTGGGCACCTATAACACTGAAGCTTTCTTT
CAISDGLGTYNTEAFF
>-|few|TRBV2|TRBJ2-7
TGTGCCAGCAGGTCCGACCTAGGCTCCTACGAGCAGTACTTC
CASRSDLGSYEQYF
>-|many|TRBV10-3|TRBJ2-1
TGTGCCATCAGTGCCCCTCCCGCCTACAATGAGCAGTTCTTC
CAISAPPAYNEQFF
>-|many|TRBV12-3/TRBV12-4|TRBJ2-1
TGTGCCAGCAGTCCGGGTCTAAACCAAGTCTTC
CASSPGLNQVF
>TRBD2|few|TRBV7-6|TRBJ2-2
TGTGCCAGCAGCCCAAGGACTAGCGGGAGGGTACAGGGCACCGGGGAGCTGTTTTTT
CASSPRTSGRVQGTGELFF
>-|-|TRBV10-2|TRBJ2-2
TGCGCCAGCACAGACACAGGGAGGTCGGGCACCGGGGAGCTGTTTTTT
CASTDTGRSGTGELFF
>TRBD1|-|TRBV29-1|TRBJ1-2
TGCAGCGTTGAAGATACAGGGGTCCAAGGCTACACCTTC
CSVEDTGVQGYTF
>TRBD2|-|TRBV29-1|TRBJ2-5
TGCAGCGGATTAAGGACTAGCGGGAACCAAGAGACCCAGTACTTC
CSGLRTSGNQETQYF
>TRBD1|few|TRBV7-9|TRBJ2-7
TGTGCCAGCGGACGGACAGGGCGCAACGAGCAGTACTTC
CASGRTGRNEQYF
>-|-|TRBV6-1|TRBJ2-3
TGTGCCAGCAGTCGAACTTGGACCGATTACACAGATACGCAGTATTTT
CASSRTWTDYTDTQYF
>-|many|TRBV5-1|TRBJ1-1
TGCGCCAGCAGCTGGATGGTCGGAGTGAACACTGAAGCTTTCTTT
CASSWMVGVNTEAFF
>-|-|TRBV9|TRBJ2-7
TGTGCCAGCAGCCCACCCGTCTACCCGCCTAAGCAGTACTTC
CASSPPVYPPKQYF
>-|few|TRBV11-3|TRBJ2-2
TGTGCCAGCAGCCCACGCCGGGGCAAGGAGCTGTTTTTT
CASSPRRGKELFF
>TRBD2|few|TRBV12-5|TRBJ2-3
TGTGCTAGTGGTTTGGGGATAGCGGGAAACCTTGGGATCCCAGATACGCAGTATTTT
CASGLGIAGNLGIPDTQYF
>-|few|TRBV11-2|TRBJ2-1
TGTGCCAGCAGCGGAGGGGACGGAAGCTCCTACAATGAGCAGTTCTTC
CASSGGDGSSYNEQFF
>-|-|TRBV12-3/TRBV12-4|TRBJ1-2
TGTGCCAGCAGTTTCAGAGTAGGAGCCGGCTACACCTTC
CASSFRVGAGYTF
>TRBD1|few|TRBV5-6|TRBJ2-7
TGTGCCAGCAGCCGAAACAGGGGCCCCTGGGGGGAGCAGTACTTC
CASSRNRGPWGEQYF
>-|few|TRBV20-1|TRBJ2-2
TGCAGTGCTAGAGATACTAGCAAGGCCGGGGAGCTGTTTTTT
CSARDTSKAGELFF
>-|few|TRBV3-1|TRBJ1-1
TGTGCCAGCAGCCAAGATCGACAGCGAGCTTTCTTT
CASSQDRQRAFF
>-|many|TRBV29-1|TRBJ2-7
TGCAGCGGCGCGGGCGAGGGGAAGCAGTACTTC
CSGAGEGKQYF
>-|many|TRBV7-2|TRBJ1-5
TGTGCCAGCAGCTTAGCGCTAGCCAGCAATCAGCCCCAGCATTTT
CASSLALASNQPQHF
>TRBD2|few|TRBV6-5|TRBJ2-1
TGTGCCAGCAGCTACCGACCCCTTGGGAGCGGGAGAGGCAATGAGCAGTTCTTC
CASSYRPLGSGRGNEQFF
>TRBD2|-|TRBV27|TRBJ2-2
TGTGCCAGCAGTTTATCAAGCGGGAGGCGTGGCGGGGAGCTGTTTTTT
CASSLSSGRRGGELFF
>-|-|TRBV20-1|TRBJ2-5
TGCAGTGCTAGAGTCGACTATCTGAATGAGACCCAGTACTTC
CSARVDYLNETQYF
>-|-|TRBV20-1|TRBJ2-1
TGCAGTGCTAGAGATTCCAAGTGGGAGGGGGCCACTGAGCAGTTCTTC
CSARDSKWEGATEQFF
>TRBD1|many|TRBV7-9|TRBJ1-5
TGTGCCAGCAGCCGGGACAGTAGCAATCAGCCCCAGCATTTT
CASSRDSSNQPQHF
>-|-|TRBV7-6|TRBJ2-1
TGTGCCAGCAGCCTCAGATTAGACAATGAGCAGTTCTTC
CASSLRLDNEQFF
>TRBD2|few|TRBV7-7|TRBJ2-5
TGTGCCAGCAGCTGGACTAGCGAAGAGACCCAGTACTTC
CASSWTSEETQYF
>TRBD1|few|TRBV7-8|TRBJ2-3
TGTGCCAGCAGCTTGGACAGGGTCAAATATTTT
CASSLDRVKYF
>-|many|TRBV5-1|TRBJ2-5
TGCGCCAGCAGTGACAGGGGAGGGGAGACCCAGTACTTC
CASSDRGGETQYF
>TRBD1|-|TRBV5-5|TRBJ2-3
TGTGCCAGCGGACCCGGGACAGGGGTCCATACGCAGTATTTT
CASGPGTGVHTQYF
>-|few|TRBV12-3/TRBV12-4|TRBJ2-3
TGTGCCAGCAGTTTAGTTGAACGAGATACGCAGTATTTT
CASSLVERDTQYF
>-|-|TRBV6-1|TRBJ1-6
TGTGCCAGCAGTGACACGGACAGCTCCTATAATTCACCCCTCCACTTT
CASSDTDSSYNSPLHF
>-|-|TRBV27|TRBJ2-1
TGTGCCAGCACCTACCGGACAGCTCTCGACAATGAGCAGTTCTTC
CASTYRTALDNEQFF
>TRBD2|many|TRBV5-1|TRBJ2-2
TGCGCCAGCAGCTCACTAGCGCCTGGGGAGCTGTTTTTT
CASSSLAPGELFF
>TRBD1|-|TRBV9|TRBJ1-2
TGTGCCAGCAGCCCCTCAACCGGGACAGGGGCTCATGGCTACACCTTC
CASSPSTGTGAHGYTF
>-|few|TRBV5-6|TRBJ2-3
TGTGCCAGCAGCGAACACGGGGATACGCAGTATTTT
CASSEHGDTQYF
>-|-|TRBV6-1|TRBJ2-2
TGTGCCAGCGGTCTGGGGGCGAACACCGGGGAGCTGTTTTTT
CASGLGANTGELFF
>-|many|TRBV6-5|TRBJ2-3
TGTGCCAGCAGTTACCCCCAGGCCGGCACAGATACGCAGTATTTT
CASSYPQAGTDTQYF
>TRBD1|-|TRBV10-2|TRBJ2-7
TGCGCCAGCAGTAACAGGGGGTTGGTATACGAGCAGTACTTC
CASSNRGLVYEQYF
>TRBD2|-|TRBV2|TRBJ2-7
TGTGCCAGCACCACCACTAGCGGGAGGTATACCTACGAGCAGTACTTC
CASTTTSGRYTYEQYF
>-|-|TRBV11-2|TRBJ2-2
TGTGCCAGCAGCCCTACGAAGGCGATCCTCACCGGGGAGCTGTTTTTT
CASSPTKAILTGELFF
>TRBD1|few|TRBV6-1|TRBJ2-1
TGTGCCAGCAGAACACAGGGGAGGCAGTTCTTC
CASRTQGRQFF
>TRBD1|-|TRBV15|TRBJ1-1
TGTGCCACCGGAGGACAGGGGATTGAAGCTTTCTTT
CATGGQGIEAFF
>-|-|TRBV29-1|TRBJ2-1
TGCAGCGTTGAAGACGGAAATGAGCAGTTCTTC
CSVEDGNEQFF
>TRBD2|-|TRBV25-1|TRBJ2-1
TGTGCCAGCACGGATCTAGCGGGAGAAGGCAATGAGCAGTTCTTC
CASTDLAGEGNEQFF
>-|once|TRBV7-6|TRBJ2-2
TGTGCCAGCAGCCCCCCGGATGGGGGTCGGACCGGGGAGCTGTTTTTT
CASSPPDGGRTGELFF
>-|-|TRBV13|TRBJ2-1
TGTGCCAGCAGCTTAGGGAATACAGCCTACAATGAGCAGTTCTTC
CASSLGNTAYNEQFF
>TRBD2|-|TRBV27|TRBJ2-3
TGTGCCAGCACTAGGGGGACTAGCGGCACAGATACGCAGTATTTT
CASTRGTSGTDTQYF
>-|many|TRBV29-1|TRBJ2-2
TGCAGCGTTGCCGCGGCGGGGGCAGGCGGGGAGCTGTTTTTT
CSVAAAGAGGELFF
>-|few|TRBV20-1|TRBJ1-2
TGCAGTGCTAGAGATCGACAGGCCCCCTATGGCTACACCTTC
CSARDRQAPYGYTF
>TRBD2|few|TRBV11-2|TRBJ2-2
TGTGCCAGCAGCTCTGTAGTCCACAGGACTAGCTACACCGGGGAGCTGTTTTTT
CASSSVVHRTSYTGELFF
>TRBD2|few|TRBV12-3/TRBV12-4|TRBJ2-2
TGTGCCAGCAGTTTAAGTCGAGGGCTAGCGGTCACCGGGGAGCTGTTTTTT
CASSLSRGLAVTGELFF
>-|many|TRBV6-1|TRBJ1-1
TGTGCCAGCACCCAGGGGCCGAACACTGAAGCTTTCTTT
CASTQGPNTEAFF
>-|few|TRBV4-3|TRBJ2-3
TGCGCCAGCAGCCAAGATTTAGATACGCAGTATTTT
CASSQDLDTQYF